These 24 T cell receptor beta chains share one sample of origin, sequenced in a study of T cell changes during pregnancy in multiple sclerosis (dated by TCRdb to the late 2010s). The library relied on the immunoSEQ multiplex PCR assay. TCRdb re-hosts the immuneACCESS table, in-frame sequences only. Its copies lack some clones; in the studies checked, an unresolved V gene accounts for under half of them, and the cause for the rest is not known. Counted in this sample were tens of thousands of clones; over 90% of them appeared once. Around 0.86% of the sample is taken by the ten largest. The sample in question was peripheral blood, obtained in the third trimester of pregnancy. The receptors here all came from a female donor with multiple sclerosis, enrolled in a pregnancy study.

V is TRBV27 and J is TRBJ2-7; the D gene is possibly TRBD1 (6 bases). This CDR3 contains 16 residues. CDR1 is MNHEY, CDR2 SMNVEV, per germline (reference sequence). With 6 bases removed from V and 3 bases from J, the gap between germline ends came to 21 bases. As DNA, the CDR3 is TGTGCCAGCAGCCGCCGAACCAGGGGAGAGTACTACGAGCAGTACTTC. This encodes CASSRRTRGEYYEQYF.

This sequence joins TRBV29-1 and TRBJ2-3; 7 nucleotides align to TRBD1. V shed 4 bases, J shed 4 bases, and the junction held 5 bases outside the gene matches. This CDR3 region has 13 residues. The germline gives CDR1 SQVTM, CDR2 ANQGSEA. This CDR3 is CSVARQGADTQYF. The CDR3 DNA reads TGCAGCGTTGCGAGACAGGGAGCAGATACGCAGTATTTT.

J is TRBJ1-1 and V is TRBV27; no clear D gene. The CDR3 extends over 14 amino acids. Trimming took 2 bases from V and 0 from J, leaving 7 bases between them. Germline loops: CDR1 MNHEY, CDR2 SMNVEV (reference sequence). The CDR3 DNA reads TGTGCCAGCAGTTTAAATTTCTTGAACACTGAAGCTTTCTTT. Protein sequence: CASSLNFLNTEAFF.

This clone was observed once. The chain carries TRBV28 and TRBJ2-7; D gene ambiguous. Germline V gene sequence: CDR1 MDHEN, CDR2 SYDVKM. The CDR3 contains 15 residues. The germline V and J ends were trimmed by 3 bases and 6 bases, with 18 bases remaining between them. In DNA form, the CDR3 reads TGTGCCAGCAGTTTTCCCGGAGTTGCCTTCGGCGAGCAGTACTTC. Amino acids: CASSFPGVAFGEQYF. The full variable domain, its missing parts supplied by reference TRBV28 and TRBJ2-7, is DVKVTQSSRYLVKRTGEKVFLECVQDMDHENMFWYRQDPGLGLRLIYFSYDVKMKEKGDIPEGYSVSREKKERFSLILESASTNQTSMYLCASSFPGVAFGEQYFGPGTRLTVT.

In this sample, this clone turned up a few times. The V and J genes are TRBV5-6 and TRBJ1-2; D call uncertain. Germline lookup yields CDR1 SGHDT and CDR2 YYEEEE. The V end was cut by 3 bases, the J end by 1 base, with 13 bases between. The CDR3 consists of 15 residues. CDR3: CASSSFGGGNYGYTF. For the CDR3, the DNA is TGTGCCAGCAGCTCCTTTGGAGGCGGTAACTATGGCTACACCTTC.

The chain uses TRBV7-9 and TRBJ1-3, with D tentatively TRBD1 (6 bases). Germline V CDR1 and CDR2: SEHNR, FQNEAQ (reference sequence). The ends were cut back, 3 bases at V and 0 bases at J, with 18 bases in the middle. This CDR3 is built from 18 residues. CDR3 nucleotide sequence: TGTGCCAGCAGCTTCGCAATGTCGTGGACAGCCTCTGGAAACACCATATATTTT. Protein sequence: CASSFAMSWTASGNTIYF.

This rearrangement joins TRBV7-9 to TRBJ1-1, with TRBD1 as a possible D gene (5 bases). Between the trimmed V and J ends, which lost 5 bases and 0 bases, there was a span of 13 bases. The germline V gene has CDR1 SEHNR and CDR2 FQNEAQ (reference sequence). The CDR3 is made up of 15 amino acids. This chain's CDR3 is CASSHDGGLNTEAFF. CDR3 sequence (DNA): TGTGCCAGCAGCCACGACGGGGGACTGAACACTGAAGCTTTCTTT.

V usage is TRBV7-2 and J usage is TRBJ2-7, with D possibly being TRBD1 (5 bases). V dropped 7 bases and J dropped 5 bases, with 27 bases sitting between them. Per the germline V gene, CDR1 is SGHTA and CDR2 is FQGNSA. The CDR3 has 17 amino acids. The CDR3 sequence is CASTDRLVFGAYHEQYF. The CDR3 DNA is TGTGCCAGCACCGACCGTCTAGTGTTTGGGGCGTACCACGAGCAGTACTTC.

CDR3 amino acids: CASHTRGRVYEQYF. As DNA, the CDR3 is TGTGCCAGCCATACCAGGGGCCGAGTCTACGAGCAGTACTTC. The rearrangement links TRBV27 to TRBJ2-7; possibly TRBD1 for D (6 bases). The V end lost 8 bases, the J end lost 3 bases, and 17 bases lay between the germline ends. Per germline, CDR1 MNHEY and CDR2 SMNVEV (reference sequence). The CDR3 length is 14 residues.

The chain recombines TRBV15 with TRBJ2-7, with 9 bases identical to TRBD1. Germline assignment: CDR1 LNHNV and CDR2 YYDKDF (reference sequence). J lost 5 bases, V lost 5 bases, and 10 bases had no gene match. CDR3 length: 15 residues. As DNA, the CDR3 is TGTGCCACCAGCGCCGGGACAGGGTTGCCCCACGAGCAGTACTTC. This sequence encodes CATSAGTGLPHEQYF. Variable domain in full (rest from reference TRBV15 and TRBJ2-7): DAMVIQNPRYQVTQFGKPVTLSCSQTLNHNVMYWYQQKSSQAPKLLFHYYDKDFNNEADTPDNFQSRRPNTSFCFLDIRSPGLGDTAMYLCATSAGTGLPHEQYFGPGTRLTVT.

V gene TRBV7-8 combines with J gene TRBJ1-1; D unclear. The CDR3 sequence is 13 residues long. Germline V gene data show CDR1 as SGHVS and CDR2 as FQNEAQ. V lost 3 bases and J 2 bases, leaving 7 bases between the germline ends. The CDR3 spells CASSFGPNTEAFF. The CDR3 DNA reads TGTGCCAGCAGCTTTGGCCCTAACACTGAAGCTTTCTTT.

The table lists this clone with a count of one. This chain joins TRBV29-1 and TRBJ2-1, with 9 bases that match TRBD2. Trimming took 6 bases from V and 3 from J; bases not matched to a gene: 9. Germline V gene sequence: CDR1 SQVTM, CDR2 ANQGSEA. The CDR3 loop spans 15 amino acids. DNA of the CDR3: TGCAGCGTGACCTTAGGAGCGGGAGGCTACAATGAGCAGTTCTTC. Its translation is CSVTLGAGGYNEQFF.

This clone showed up just once. The gene calls are TRBV7-2 and TRBJ2-1, with TRBD2 as a possible D gene (6 bases). The germline CDR1 and CDR2 sequences are SGHTA and FQGNSA. V lost 6 bases, J lost 0 bases, and 12 bases lay in between. The CDR3 covers 15 residues. In DNA form, the CDR3 reads TGTGCCAGCAGTATTAGCGGCAACTCCTACAATGAGCAGTTCTTC. This encodes CASSISGNSYNEQFF.

The CDR3 nucleotides are TGTGCCAGCAGGTCGGGGACAGGCATCACTGAAGCTTTCTTT. It yields the protein CASRSGTGITEAFF. The chain uses TRBV6-5 and TRBJ1-1; 8 positions agree with TRBD1. Germline CDR1 and CDR2: MNHEY and SVGAGI. Unmatched junction bases numbered 7, after V lost 6 bases and J lost 4 bases. The CDR3 has 14 residues.

The V and J genes are TRBV29-1 and TRBJ2-3, with 12 bases lining up with TRBD2. V trimming: 6 bases; J trimming: 2 bases; junction bases outside the gene matches: 6. Per the germline V gene, CDR1 is SQVTM and CDR2 is ANQGSEA. The CDR3 runs to 15 residues. Written as DNA, the CDR3 is TGCAGCGTCGGGACTAGCGGGTTGATCACAGATACGCAGTATTTT. Protein: CSVGTSGLITDTQYF.

The chain employs TRBV7-2 and TRBJ2-5; TRBD2 matches 16 bases. Germline V gene sequence: CDR1 SGHTA, CDR2 FQGNSA. The CDR3 length is 18 residues. V shed 6 bases and J 4 bases; nucleotides not matched to a gene: 11. The CDR3 sequence: CASSLSGTSGRVRETQYF. Here the CDR3 DNA reads TGTGCCAGCAGTCTTTCCGGGACTAGCGGGAGGGTTAGAGAGACCCAGTACTTC.

The chain has TRBV6-5 and TRBJ2-2; D perhaps matches TRBD2 (6 bases). V was clipped by 10 bases and J by 6 bases, with 12 bases between them. The V gene's germline CDR1 is MNHEY and CDR2 SVGAGI. The CDR3 has 12 amino acids. CDR3 sequence reads: CATVGGPGELFF. The CDR3 coding sequence is TGTGCCACTGTGGGGGGACCCGGGGAGCTGTTTTTT.

This chain joins TRBV30 and TRBJ1-1; no definite D call. Trimming shortened V by 5 bases and J by 4 bases, and 5 bases separated the two germline ends. CDR3 size: 10 residues. Germline CDR1 and CDR2: GTSNPN and SVGIG (reference sequence). The CDR3 loop reads CAWEGTEAFF. CDR3 DNA sequence: TGTGCCTGGGAGGGCACTGAAGCTTTCTTT.

The rearrangement joins TRBV6-5 to TRBJ2-1; D is ambiguous. Germline V lookup: CDR1 MNHEY, CDR2 SVGAGI. V was pared by 8 bases and J by 0 bases, with 5 bases between. The CDR3 length is 12 residues. Here the CDR3 reads CASGISYNEQFF. The CDR3 region has the DNA TGTGCCAGCGGCATCTCCTACAATGAGCAGTTCTTC.

The CDR3 DNA follows: TGTGCCAGCAGAATCCGAAGTAGCACTGAAGCTTTCTTT. Translating it yields CASRIRSSTEAFF. The V gene is TRBV7-9, the J gene TRBJ1-1; D is uncertain. Germline-derived CDR1 and CDR2 are SEHNR and FQNEAQ (reference sequence). The length of the CDR3 is 13 residues. The V end was cut by 6 bases, the J end by 4 bases, with 12 bases between. The variable domain in full, completed from reference TRBV7-9 and TRBJ1-1, reads DTGVSQNPRHKITKRGQNVTFRCDPISEHNRLYWYRQTLGQGPEFLTYFQNEAQLEKSRLLSDRFSAERPKGSFSTLEIQRTEQGDSAMYLCASRIRSSTEAFFGQGTRLTVV.

The chain employs TRBV19 and TRBJ2-2; 8 nucleotides match TRBD1. V shed 5 bases and J 3 bases; nucleotides not matched to a gene: 5. Germline loops: CDR1 LNHDA, CDR2 SQIVND (reference sequence). CDR3 length equals 15 residues. DNA for the CDR3: TGTGCCAGTAGTGCGACAGGGGCCTACACCGGGGAGCTGTTTTTT. This encodes CASSATGAYTGELFF.

The chain recombines TRBV5-1 with TRBJ2-7; 7 bases match TRBD1. CDR1 and CDR2 (germline): SGHRS, YFSETQ. CDR3 length: 14 residues. The V gene end was trimmed by 4 bases and the J gene end by 1 base; junction bases not matched to a gene: 5. The CDR3 DNA is TGCGCCAGCAGCCCCTCGGGACAGTCCTACGAGCAGTACTTC. It specifies CASSPSGQSYEQYF. Together with reference TRBV5-1 and TRBJ2-7, the CDR3 gives the full variable domain: KAGVTQTPRYLIKTRGQQVTLSCSPISGHRSVSWYQQTPGQGLQFLFEYFSETQRNKGNFPGRFSGRQFSNSRSEMNVSTLELGDSALYLCASSPSGQSYEQYFGPGTRLTVT.

The CDR3 here is CASRAHRDREYEQYF. CDR3 DNA: TGCGCCAGCAGGGCCCACAGGGACAGGGAGTACGAGCAGTACTTC. The V and J genes are TRBV10-2 and TRBJ2-7; 9 positions match TRBD1. The V gene's germline CDR1 is WSHSY and CDR2 SAAADI. Trimming cost V 6 bases and J 4 bases; bases outside gene matches: 10. The CDR3 runs to 15 residues.

This rearrangement joins TRBV27 to TRBJ2-7, with D possibly TRBD1 on 8 matching bases. Germline V lookup: CDR1 MNHEY, CDR2 SMNVEV (reference sequence). The CDR3 spans 16 residues. Between the trimmed V and J ends, which lost 5 bases and 3 bases, there was a span of 20 bases. CDR3 nucleotide sequence: TGTGCCAGCAGTCTGGGGGATACAGGGGGGGGCTACGAGCAGTACTTC. Translated, it gives CASSLGDTGGGYEQYF.